This T cell receptor beta chain originates from a study of early T cells in non-severe SARS-CoV-2 infection. Study as a whole: The chains were unpaired, and the sequenced material was bulk RNA from unsorted whole blood.

Germline V gene sequence: CDR1 SGDLS, CDR2 YYNGEE. This CDR3 has 15 amino acids. V dropped 1 base and J dropped 2; count of bases not matched to a gene: 4. This clonotype was counted ten times or more. As yet, its antigen is unknown. Unique molecular identifiers were attached to individual cDNA molecules. TCRdb analysed the 5' RACE reads with MiXCR anew, one entry per CDR3 protein. The sample carries some 100,000 distinct CDR3 sequences, roughly 14% recorded once. Whole-study results and caveats: Matches to VDJdb favored anti-spike CD8 responses and missed private and CD4 specificities.

The specimen sequenced was whole blood. This TCR was sampled from an adult who was a healthcare worker with PCR-confirmed SARS-CoV-2 infection or an uninfected control (not recorded which). V gene TRBV9 combines with J gene TRBJ2-3; 7 nucleotides match TRBD2. The CDR3 protein is CASSVTSGDTDTQYF. The CDR3 bases are TGTGCCAGCAGCGTAACGAGCGGGGACACAGATACGCAGTATTTT.